The 11 T cell receptor beta chains below come from one sample, sequenced in a study of vaccination and CD4 T cells after COVID-19. Sequencing of DNA taken from cultured CD4+ T cells relied on the Oncomine TCR Beta short-read assay. TCRdb independently ran MiXCR on the PCR reads; one entry per CDR3 protein. The top ten clones hold 16% of a sample with about 8,900 distinct CDR3 sequences, 35% to 40% of them seen once. The treatment: roughly 10-day PBMC culture with coronavirus spike peptide pools or control peptides (ViraFEST assay). Which antigens these TCRs recognize remains unknown. The material sequenced was CD4+ T cells from blood, cultured in vitro. The source is a human donor who had recovered from COVID-19.

The genes are TRBV2 and TRBJ1-1; D possibly corresponds to TRBD1 (5 bases). Germline CDR1 and CDR2: SNHLY and FYNNEI. V lost 3 bases and J lost 5, with 13 bases in between. CDR3 size: 14 residues. The CDR3 DNA reads TGTGCCAGCAGTGAGTTCGAGGGGAGGACTGAAGCTTTCTTT. Translation gives CASSEFEGRTEAFF.

J is TRBJ2-3 and V is TRBV6-5; tentative D call: TRBD2 (5 bases). The CDR3 is 17 residues long. Germline-derived CDR1 and CDR2 are MNHEY and SVGAGI. The V end lost 4 bases, the J end lost 2 bases, and 19 bases lay between the germline ends. Here the CDR3 reads CASSSTQRVASTDTQYF. The DNA of the CDR3 is TGTGCCAGCAGTTCTACCCAGAGGGTGGCTTCCACAGATACGCAGTATTTT.

By proportion, this clonotype is medium-sized (0.01 to 0.1%). The J gene is TRBJ1-2, the V gene TRBV2; D gene uncertain. Germline CDR1 and CDR2: SNHLY and FYNNEI. V lost 8 bases and J lost 6, with 13 bases in between. The CDR3 spans 12 residues. The CDR3 here is CASQRTVDGYTF. CDR3 in DNA: TGTGCCAGCCAACGGACGGTGGATGGCTACACCTTC.

This chain uses TRBV7-2 with TRBJ1-5, with TRBD1 as a possible D gene (5 bases). Germline V CDR1 and CDR2: SGHTA, FQGNSA. V lost 5 bases and J lost 0, with 20 bases in between. The CDR3 consists of 18 residues. This CDR3 is CASSIRGRGMNSNQPQHF. CDR3 coding DNA: TGTGCCAGCAGCATCCGAGGGCGGGGGATGAATAGCAATCAGCCCCAGCATTTT.

The V gene is TRBV19, the J gene TRBJ2-3, with 8 bases matching TRBD2. The CDR3 loop spans 17 amino acids. Trimming removed 3 bases from V and 3 bases from J; junction bases left unmatched: 11. The germline V gene encodes CDR1 LNHDA and CDR2 SQIVND (reference sequence). The DNA for the CDR3 is TGTGCCAGTAGTATGGGTATCGGGGGGGGGCAGACAGATACGCAGTATTTT. Residues: CASSMGIGGGQTDTQYF.

CDR3 sequence: CASRGDTGNYGYTF. The DNA of the CDR3 is TGTGCCAGCAGGGGGGACACGGGTAACTATGGCTACACCTTC. J is TRBJ1-2 and V is TRBV7-9; TRBD1 might be the D (6 bases). The CDR3 has 14 amino acids. Trimming took 6 bases from V and 1 from J, leaving 12 bases between them. Germline-derived CDR1 and CDR2 are SEHNR and FQNEAQ (reference sequence).

The CDR3 spells CASSGGRGEQFF. The CDR3 DNA is TGTGCCAGCAGTGGGGGGCGCGGTGAGCAGTTCTTC. The chain combines TRBV6-2 or TRBV6-3 with TRBJ2-1, with D perhaps being TRBD1 or TRBD2 (6 bases each). This CDR3 has 12 amino acids. Deletions cut 5 bases from V and 9 bases from J, with 11 bases between. In germline, CDR1 is MNHEY, CDR2 SVGEGT.

The chain couples TRBV27 to TRBJ2-2; D gene uncertain. V lost 4 bases to trimming and J lost 0 bases, with 18 bases between them. Germline V gene sequence: CDR1 MNHEY, CDR2 SMNVEV (reference sequence). The CDR3 is 18 residues long. The CDR3 nucleotides read TGTGCCAGCAGTTCCTATCGGGTTGCGCACGCGAACACCGGGGAGCTGTTTTTT. Translated, it gives CASSSYRVAHANTGELFF.

This clonotype was observed a few times. The rearrangement joins TRBV12-3 or TRBV12-4 to TRBJ1-3; D gene uncertain. V shed 4 bases and J shed 8 bases, with 15 bases lying between them. The CDR3 covers 14 residues. The CDR3, as DNA: TGTGCCAGCAGTTGGTTTAATCTAAGAGACACCATATATTTT. It translates to CASSWFNLRDTIYF.

This rearrangement joins TRBV5-4 to TRBJ1-2, with D possibly matching TRBD1 (5 bases). The V end was cut by 2 bases, the J end by 8 bases, with 16 bases between. The germline V gene encodes CDR1 SGHNT and CDR2 YYREEE (reference sequence). The CDR3 contains 14 residues. Here the CDR3 DNA reads TGTGCCAGCAGCTTCCAACAGGACCCGGAGGGCTACACCTTC. Residues: CASSFQQDPEGYTF.

This clonotype appeared a few times. The chain links TRBV30 to TRBJ1-6; 9 nucleotides agree with TRBD1. This CDR3 region has 14 residues. Germline loops: CDR1 GTSNPN, CDR2 SVGIG (reference sequence). The V gene end was trimmed by 5 bases and the J gene end by 13 bases; junction bases not matched to a gene: 12. Here the CDR3 DNA reads TGTGCCTGGGAAGAACCCGGGACAGGGAGGCCCCTCCACTTT. This gives the protein CAWEEPGTGRPLHF.